This T cell receptor beta chain was sequenced for a study of CD8+CD57+ T cells in acquired aplastic anemia. Study information: The mean DNA yield obtained from sorted CD4+ and CD8+ cells came to about 3 ug. Mean read depth for CD4+ cells from healthy donors was about 9.9 million.

Both TCR beta VDJ combination and CDR3 sequence profiling were carried out. Genomic DNA was the template for this profiling. One entry per CDR3 protein, called by TCRdb with MiXCR from the reads. This table has some 130,000 distinct CDR3 sequences, more than 40% appearing once. At least ten counts were recorded for this clonotype. CDR3 length: 13 amino acids. V was trimmed by 8 bases and J by 6 bases, leaving 14 bases between them. Per the germline V gene, CDR1 is ENHRY and CDR2 is SYGVKD. The receptor was isolated from a human donor in good health, serving as a control. The chain recombines TRBV10-3 with TRBJ1-5, with D possibly TRBD1 on 5 matching bases. The sequencing sample was made of sorted CD4+, CD8+, or CD8+CD57+ T cells (not recorded which) from PBMCs. CDR3 nucleotide sequence: TGTGCCATCGGTACAGGATGGGGTCAGCCCCAGCATTTT. Protein sequence: CAIGTGWGQPQHF.